A selection of T cell receptor beta chains follows, all from one sample in a study of PD-1 blockade in mismatch repair-deficient tumors. Clones were sequenced by immunoSEQ multiplex PCR, and TCRdb holds only the in-frame ones, with some missing. The sample shows just under 80,000 clones, approximately 81% of them seen only once. The sequenced sample was peripheral blood, obtained 44 weeks after starting pembrolizumab. Every receptor here comes from an adult with mismatch repair-deficient cancer. CDR3s include the opening cysteine and the closing phenylalanine or tryptophan. Fields, in order: CDR3 DNA, CDR3 protein, clone size, J gene, D gene, V gene. A D gene is named only where the DNA matches it firmly. The size entry is marked missing in some rows and otherwise reads once, few, many or a size class.

DNA: TGTGCCAGCAGCCAAAAACAGCTGAACACCGGGGAGCTGTTTTTT; CDR3: CASSQKQLNTGELFF; size: NA; J: TRBJ2-2; D: NA; V: TRBV5-4
DNA: TGTGCCTCCGCCCAGCAGGGAGGGTACGAGCAGTACTTC; CDR3: CASAQQGGYEQYF; size: NA; J: TRBJ2-7; D: TRBD2; V: TRBV10-3
DNA: TGTGCCAGCAGTCCAAAGAATTACACAGATACGCAGTATTTT; CDR3: CASSPKNYTDTQYF; size: once; J: TRBJ2-3; D: NA; V: TRBV28
DNA: TGTGCCAGCACCAGAAGGCTAGCGGTCGGGGTGGATACGCAGTATTTT; CDR3: CASTRRLAVGVDTQYF; size: NA; J: TRBJ2-3; D: TRBD2; V: TRBV11-3
DNA: TGTCGTAAAGGGACACAACTCTACGAGCAGTACTTC; CDR3: CRKGTQLYEQYF; size: NA; J: TRBJ2-7; D: NA; V: TRBV2
DNA: TGCGCCAGCAGCTTGGGGAGGGGGGCCGCCTACGAGCAGTACTTC; CDR3: CASSLGRGAAYEQYF; size: NA; J: TRBJ2-7; D: NA; V: TRBV5-1
DNA: TGTGCCAGCAGCCACCGGACAGGGGGAAAGTCCGGGGAGCTGTTTTTT; CDR3: CASSHRTGGKSGELFF; size: NA; J: TRBJ2-2; D: TRBD1; V: TRBV14
DNA: TGTGCCACCAGCAGAGATCGGGCGGGAGGGCGGTTCTACGAGCAGTACTTC; CDR3: CATSRDRAGGRFYEQYF; size: NA; J: TRBJ2-7; D: TRBD2; V: TRBV15
DNA: TGTGCCAGCAGCTTTCGACAGGAGCAGTTCTTC; CDR3: CASSFRQEQFF; size: NA; J: TRBJ2-1; D: NA; V: TRBV5-6
DNA: TGCAGCTACACTAGCGGGAGAGATACGCAGTATTTT; CDR3: CSYTSGRDTQYF; size: NA; J: TRBJ2-3; D: TRBD2; V: TRBV29-1
DNA: TGTGCCAGCAGCTTAGACATAGCGGGAGCCTACGAGCAGTACTTC; CDR3: CASSLDIAGAYEQYF; size: NA; J: TRBJ2-7; D: TRBD2; V: TRBV7-9
DNA: TGTGCCAGCAGCTGGGACAACTATGGCTACACCTTC; CDR3: CASSWDNYGYTF; size: NA; J: TRBJ1-2; D: NA; V: TRBV5-4
DNA: TGTGCCAGTAGTATCTTGGGATCCAAGTCCCCGGGACTAGCGGGAGGATCCTACGAGCAGTACTTC; CDR3: CASSILGSKSPGLAGGSYEQYF; size: NA; J: TRBJ2-7; D: TRBD2; V: TRBV19
DNA: TGTGCCAGCAGTGAATCATTGGCGGATGAAGCTTTCTTT; CDR3: CASSESLADEAFF; size: NA; J: TRBJ1-1; D: NA; V: TRBV6-1
DNA: TGTGCCAGCAGCGTAGATTCGGGCGGGAGCTCCTACAATGAGCAGTTCTTC; CDR3: CASSVDSGGSSYNEQFF; size: NA; J: TRBJ2-1; D: TRBD2; V: TRBV9
DNA: TGTGCCAGCAGCTTAGTTGCGGGAGCCTACAATGAGCAGTTCTTC; CDR3: CASSLVAGAYNEQFF; size: NA; J: TRBJ2-1; D: TRBD2; V: TRBV7-9
DNA: TGTGCCAGCAGCTTAGGCAGAAACACCGGGGAGCTGTTTTTT; CDR3: CASSLGRNTGELFF; size: once; J: TRBJ2-2; D: NA; V: TRBV5-4
DNA: TGCGCCAGCAGCTCCTCCGGGACAGGAGCCACTGAAGCTTTCTTT; CDR3: CASSSSGTGATEAFF; size: NA; J: TRBJ1-1; D: TRBD1; V: TRBV5-1
DNA: TGTGCCAGCAGCCTCAACTGGGGACTAGAAGACCAGACCCAGTACTTC; CDR3: CASSLNWGLEDQTQYF; size: NA; J: TRBJ2-5; D: TRBD2; V: TRBV4-2
DNA: TGTGCCAGCCCACGCCCCGGGCACACTAATGAAAAACTGTTTTTT; CDR3: CASPRPGHTNEKLFF; size: NA; J: TRBJ1-4; D: NA; V: TRBV6-7
DNA: TGTGCCAGTAGTATTTTGGGACTAGCGGGAAAGAACACCGGGGAGCTGTTTTTT; CDR3: CASSILGLAGKNTGELFF; size: few; J: TRBJ2-2; D: TRBD2; V: TRBV19
DNA: TGTGCCAGTAGTGTTCATAAGCTCTACGAGCAGTACTTC; CDR3: CASSVHKLYEQYF; size: NA; J: TRBJ2-7; D: NA; V: TRBV19
DNA: TGTGCCAGCAGGGCGGACAGTCGGGATGAAGCTTTCTTT; CDR3: CASRADSRDEAFF; size: NA; J: TRBJ1-1; D: NA; V: TRBV2
DNA: TGCGCCAGCAGCTTGGGTATGGGGAGTAGAACTGAAGCTTTCTTT; CDR3: CASSLGMGSRTEAFF; size: NA; J: TRBJ1-1; D: NA; V: TRBV5-1
DNA: TGTGCCAGCAGCCACAGGGGTAGCAATCAGCCCCAGCATTTT; CDR3: CASSHRGSNQPQHF; size: NA; J: TRBJ1-5; D: TRBD1; V: TRBV7-9
DNA: TGTGCCAGCAGCTTAGGGACGGGCCCCTACGAGCAGTACTTC; CDR3: CASSLGTGPYEQYF; size: NA; J: TRBJ2-7; D: NA; V: TRBV11-3
DNA: TGTGCCAGCAGTTCAACAGGGGGCAATGAGCAGTTCTTC; CDR3: CASSSTGGNEQFF; size: NA; J: TRBJ2-1; D: TRBD1; V: TRBV6-5
DNA: TGTGCCAGCAGTTCCGGACAGGGCTACGAGCAGTACTTC; CDR3: CASSSGQGYEQYF; size: NA; J: TRBJ2-7; D: TRBD1; V: TRBV2
DNA: TGCGCCAGCAGCTCGGGACAGGGGAAGAACGAGCAGTACTTC; CDR3: CASSSGQGKNEQYF; size: once; J: TRBJ2-7; D: TRBD1; V: TRBV5-1
DNA: TGTGCCAGCAGCTTGGGACTAGCGGGAAAAACAGATACGCAGTATTTT; CDR3: CASSLGLAGKTDTQYF; size: NA; J: TRBJ2-3; D: TRBD2; V: TRBV5-6
DNA: TGTGCCAGCAGCTCGGGACAGGGTCCGTTTTACGAGCAGTACTTC; CDR3: CASSSGQGPFYEQYF; size: NA; J: TRBJ2-7; D: TRBD1; V: TRBV7-2
DNA: TGTGCCAGCAGCCCGAGACAGGGGGCAAACACCGGGGAGCTGTTTTTT; CDR3: CASSPRQGANTGELFF; size: NA; J: TRBJ2-2; D: TRBD1; V: TRBV11-3
DNA: TGCGCCAGCAGCTTGGCGGCCGCGGCAACTAATGAAAAACTGTTTTTT; CDR3: CASSLAAAATNEKLFF; size: NA; J: TRBJ1-4; D: NA; V: TRBV5-1
DNA: TGTGCCAGCAGCAAAAGATCTGGGCAGGGTCCTTACGAGCAGTACTTC; CDR3: CASSKRSGQGPYEQYF; size: NA; J: TRBJ2-7; D: NA; V: TRBV11-3
DNA: TGTGCCAGGAGGCCTAGCAGACCTAATGAAAAACTGTTTTTT; CDR3: CARRPSRPNEKLFF; size: NA; J: TRBJ1-4; D: NA; V: TRBV10-3
DNA: TGTGCCAGTAGGGATAGCGGGAGGATGAGAGGCAAAAACATTCAGTACTTC; CDR3: CASRDSGRMRGKNIQYF; size: NA; J: TRBJ2-4; D: TRBD2; V: TRBV19
DNA: TGTGCCAGCAGCGATATAGCGGGATTCGTCCATGAGCAGTTCTTC; CDR3: CASSDIAGFVHEQFF; size: few; J: TRBJ2-1; D: TRBD2; V: TRBV9
DNA: TGCGCCAGCAGTGAGTCGATCCAGGGAGGCTATGGCTACACCTTC; CDR3: CASSESIQGGYGYTF; size: NA; J: TRBJ1-2; D: NA; V: TRBV10-2
DNA: TGTGCCAGCAGTTTCAACTTTGGCTACACCTTC; CDR3: CASSFNFGYTF; size: NA; J: TRBJ1-2; D: NA; V: TRBV28
DNA: TGTGCTAGCAGCCCCGGGACTAGCGGCACAGATACGCAGTATTTT; CDR3: CASSPGTSGTDTQYF; size: NA; J: TRBJ2-3; D: TRBD2; V: TRBV7-7
DNA: TGTGCCAGCAGCTTATCAGAAGAGACCCAGTACTTC; CDR3: CASSLSEETQYF; size: NA; J: TRBJ2-5; D: NA; V: TRBV11-3
DNA: TGCGCCAGCAGCCAAGGCCCGGGGACGGTCACCGGGGAGCTGTTTTTT; CDR3: CASSQGPGTVTGELFF; size: NA; J: TRBJ2-2; D: NA; V: TRBV11-2
DNA: TGTGCCAGCAGCTTAGAAGCGATGGGACTAGCGGGAGGGATCTACGAGCAGTACTTC; CDR3: CASSLEAMGLAGGIYEQYF; size: NA; J: TRBJ2-7; D: TRBD2; V: TRBV7-2
DNA: TGTGCCAGCAGCGCGGCTGGGGGTGCGAACACCGGGGAGCTGTTTTTT; CDR3: CASSAAGGANTGELFF; size: NA; J: TRBJ2-2; D: NA; V: TRBV9
DNA: TGTGCTAGCAGCTTAGACGGAGGCTCTGGAAACACCATATATTTT; CDR3: CASSLDGGSGNTIYF; size: NA; J: TRBJ1-3; D: NA; V: TRBV7-7
DNA: TGTGCCATCAGTGAGTCGGCTAGCGCGGGTCCAGATACGCAGTATTTT; CDR3: CAISESASAGPDTQYF; size: NA; J: TRBJ2-3; D: NA; V: TRBV10-3
DNA: TGTGCCAGCAGCTCCCGACAGGGCAACGAGCAGTACTTC; CDR3: CASSSRQGNEQYF; size: NA; J: TRBJ2-7; D: TRBD1; V: TRBV7-3
DNA: TGCGCCAGCAGCTTGCTGGGACAGCCAAATGAAAAACTGTTTTTT; CDR3: CASSLLGQPNEKLFF; size: NA; J: TRBJ1-4; D: TRBD1; V: TRBV5-1